This T cell receptor (beta chain) was found in a study of blood T cell repertoires in COVID-19. About the research overall: COVID-19 samples collected from the United States, Italy and Spain covered acute and convalescent phases.

The table lists this clone with a few counts. Original analysis: Reference gene primer amplification gave estimated nucleated cell counts. Only in-frame clones appear in the TCRdb table, and some are missing; sequencing was by immunoSEQ multiplex PCR. The D gene and trimming were derived from the DNA, and the V and J assignments and clone size from that table. The profile covers 200,000 or so clones, with about 85% appearing a single time and about a tenth taken by the ten largest. The CDR3 has 14 residues. CDR1 is MNHEY, CDR2 SMNVEV, per germline (reference sequence). With V trimmed by 6 bases and J by 8 bases, 11 bases remained unmatched.

This TCR was recovered from a man aged 25-45 years who had recovered from COVID-19. The sample comprised PBMCs or T cells enriched from blood (not recorded which). J is TRBJ1-2 and V is TRBV27, with 8 positions matching TRBD1. DNA of the CDR3: TGTGCCAGCAGCGGCACAGGGGGGGCCTACGGCTACACCTTC. Residues: CASSGTGGAYGYTF.